The 4 T cell receptor beta chains listed next were all sequenced from one sample in a study of cytomegalovirus exposure and HLA in healthy donors. The primer mix had 60 Vbeta and 13 Jbeta primers. Libraries were prepared by immunoSEQ multiplex PCR; TCRdb keeps only in-frame clonotypes and omits some of them. The sample includes roughly 100,000 clones, roughly 13% of them seen just once. Sequenced: PBMCs. The receptor source for this set is a man aged 40-50 years in good health and CMV-seropositive.

This sequence joins TRBV10-1 and TRBJ2-7; TRBD2 aligns across 10 bases. Germline V CDR1 and CDR2: WNHNN, SYGVQD (reference sequence). This CDR3 is 16 amino acids long. V lost 3 bases and J lost 7; bases outside the gene matches: 12. CDR3 amino acids: CASSEWVAGGPGEQYF. DNA of the CDR3: TGCGCCAGCAGTGAATGGGTAGCGGGAGGTCCCGGGGAGCAGTACTTC.

This clone was seen a few times. The chain joins TRBV29-1 to TRBJ2-2; 9 nucleotides match TRBD1. CDR1 and CDR2 from the germline V gene are SQVTM and ANQGSEA. The CDR3 loop spans 14 amino acids. V was pared by 6 bases and J by 5 bases, with 7 bases of the junction left unmatched. The DNA of the CDR3 is TGCAGCGTCGAGGGGACAGGGTTGACCGGGGAGCTGTTTTTT. It translates to CSVEGTGLTGELFF.

This clone was found a few times. The final CDR3 position lacks the conserved phenylalanine or tryptophan, pointing to a likely read error. The DNA is left out, because the CDR3 cannot be placed on it with certainty; the CDR3 is given as TCRdb lists it. This chain connects TRBV28 to TRBJ1-5; TRBD1 is the table's D call and was not checked against the DNA. With termini counted, the CDR3 has 14 amino acids. Per the germline V gene, CDR1 is MDHEN and CDR2 is SYDVKM. The CDR3 loop reads CASSQGDLNQPKHL.

The V and J genes are TRBV18 and TRBJ2-3; a weak D match, TRBD2 (5 bases). The CDR3 is 14 amino acids. The V and J ends lost 4 bases and 2 bases respectively, with 10 bases between them. Germline values: CDR1 KGHSH, CDR2 LQKENI. The CDR3 spells CASSLASSTDTQYF. The DNA for the CDR3 is TGTGCCAGCTCACTGGCTAGCTCCACAGATACGCAGTATTTT.